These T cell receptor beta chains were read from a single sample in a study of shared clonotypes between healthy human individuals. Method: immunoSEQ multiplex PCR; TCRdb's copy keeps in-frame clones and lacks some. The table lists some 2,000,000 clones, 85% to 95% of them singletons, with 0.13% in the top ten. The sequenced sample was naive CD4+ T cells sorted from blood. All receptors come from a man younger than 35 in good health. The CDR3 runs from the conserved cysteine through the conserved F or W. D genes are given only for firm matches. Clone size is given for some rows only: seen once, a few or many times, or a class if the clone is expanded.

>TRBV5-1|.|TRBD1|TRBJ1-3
CASSIQGSSGNTIYF
TGCGCCAGCAGCATACAGGGGTCCTCTGGAAACACCATATATTTT
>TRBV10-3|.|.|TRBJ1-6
CAIRPDGSSYNSPLHF
TGTGCCATCAGACCGGACGGGAGCTCCTATAATTCACCCCTCCACTTT
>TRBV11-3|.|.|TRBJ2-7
CASSLDYRGGTYEQYF
TGTGCCAGCAGCTTAGACTACCGAGGCGGGACGTACGAGCAGTACTTC
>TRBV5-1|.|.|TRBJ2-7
CASSPRDTYVQYF
TGCGCCAGCAGCCCCCGGGACACCTACGTGCAGTACTTC
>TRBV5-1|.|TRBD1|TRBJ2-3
CASRPTPGTGVADTQYF
TGCGCCAGCAGACCCACCCCCGGGACAGGGGTTGCAGATACGCAGTATTTT
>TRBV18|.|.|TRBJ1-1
CASSRMGEGLTEAFF
TGTGCCAGCTCACGAATGGGGGAGGGTTTGACTGAAGCTTTCTTT
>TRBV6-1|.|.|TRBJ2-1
CASSEVFRLDPYNEQFF
TGTGCCAGCAGTGAAGTGTTCAGGCTAGACCCCTACAATGAGCAGTTCTTC
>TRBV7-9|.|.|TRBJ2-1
CASSKTRGAPANEQFF
TGTGCCAGCAGCAAAACGAGGGGGGCCCCAGCCAATGAGCAGTTCTTC
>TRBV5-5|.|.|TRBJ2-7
CASSYFQLDFVGYEQYF
TGTGCCAGCAGCTACTTTCAGTTAGACTTCGTGGGCTACGAGCAGTACTTC
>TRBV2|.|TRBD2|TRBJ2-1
CASSGQAGGNNEQFF
TGTGCCAGCAGTGGGCAAGCGGGGGGGAACAATGAGCAGTTCTTC
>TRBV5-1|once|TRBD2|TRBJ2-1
CASSSGLAGVDEQFF
TGCGCCAGCAGCTCGGGACTAGCGGGAGTAGATGAGCAGTTCTTC
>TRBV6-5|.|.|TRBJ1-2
CASSEGYGYTF
TGTGCCAGCAGTGAAGGGTATGGCTACACCTTC
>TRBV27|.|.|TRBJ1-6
CASTQGSYNSPLHF
TGTGCCAGCACTCAGGGCTCCTATAATTCACCCCTCCACTTT
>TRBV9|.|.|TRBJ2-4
CASSVAPGFDLYF
TGTGCCAGCAGCGTAGCTCCGGGTTTTGACCTGTACTTC
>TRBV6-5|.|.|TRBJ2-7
CASSLQGSGAYEQYF
TGTGCCAGCAGTCTACAGGGTAGCGGCGCCTACGAGCAGTACTTC
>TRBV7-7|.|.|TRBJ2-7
CASSLISFGAKKVDSQYF
TGTGCTAGCAGCTTAATCAGTTTCGGGGCCAAAAAGGTCGACAGCCAGTACTTC
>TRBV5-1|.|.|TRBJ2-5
CASSLGDFDKETQYF
TGCGCCAGCAGCTTGGGGGACTTCGATAAAGAGACCCAGTACTTC
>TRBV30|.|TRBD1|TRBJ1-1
CAWSRQGGTEAFF
TGTGCCTGGAGCAGACAGGGTGGGACTGAAGCTTTCTTT
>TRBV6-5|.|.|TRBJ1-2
CASSYSRGFDYGYTF
TGTGCCAGCAGTTACTCCAGGGGCTTTGACTATGGCTACACCTTC
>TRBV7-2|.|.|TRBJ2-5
CASSLSPAETQYF
TGTGCCAGCAGCTTAAGCCCTGCGGAGACCCAGTACTTC
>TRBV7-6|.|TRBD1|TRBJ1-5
CASSAGQDSNQPQHF
TGTGCCAGCAGCGCGGGACAGGATAGCAATCAGCCCCAGCATTTT
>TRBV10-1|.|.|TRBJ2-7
CASSIFAGQNAEQYF
TGCGCCAGCAGCATCTTTGCAGGACAGAACGCCGAGCAGTACTTC
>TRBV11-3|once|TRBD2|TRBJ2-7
CASSLETSDEQYF
TGTGCCAGCAGCTTAGAAACTAGCGACGAGCAGTACTTC
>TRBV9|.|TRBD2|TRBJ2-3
CASSVTSGSADTQYF
TGTGCCAGCAGCGTGACTAGCGGGAGTGCAGATACGCAGTATTTT
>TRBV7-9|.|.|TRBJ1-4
CASSPGGGGEKLFF
TGTGCCAGCAGCCCTGGGGGCGGAGGTGAAAAACTGTTTTTT
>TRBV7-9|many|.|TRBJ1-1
CASSPGPGAEAFF
TGTGCCAGCAGCCCGGGACCGGGCGCTGAAGCTTTCTTT
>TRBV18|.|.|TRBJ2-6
CASLTGPGASGANVLTF
TGTGCCAGCTTAACAGGGCCTGGGGCTTCTGGGGCCAACGTCCTGACTTTC
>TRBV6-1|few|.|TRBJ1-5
CASRDGYSNQPQHF
TGTGCCAGCAGAGATGGTTATAGCAATCAGCCCCAGCATTTT
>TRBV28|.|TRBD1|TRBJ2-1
CASSARDRRYNEQFF
TGTGCCAGCAGTGCCCGGGACAGGAGATACAATGAGCAGTTCTTC
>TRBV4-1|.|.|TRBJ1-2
CASSQGQATGGYTF
TGCGCCAGCAGCCAAGGACAGGCGACGGGGGGCTACACCTTC
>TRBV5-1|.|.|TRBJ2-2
CASSGQIANTGELFF
TGCGCCAGCAGCGGGCAGATCGCGAACACCGGGGAGCTGTTTTTT
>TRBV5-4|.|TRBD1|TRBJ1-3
CASSVQGTRMGNTIYF
TGTGCCAGCAGCGTACAGGGGACTCGGATGGGAAACACCATATATTTT
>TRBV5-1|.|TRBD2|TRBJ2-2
CASSLRTSGGNTGELFF
TGCGCCAGCAGCCTTCGGACTAGCGGGGGAAACACCGGGGAGCTGTTTTTT
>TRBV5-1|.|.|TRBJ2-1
CASTAQRSYNEQFF
TGCGCCAGCACAGCCCAGAGATCCTACAATGAGCAGTTCTTC
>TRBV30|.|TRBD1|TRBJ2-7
CAGCEGQLNEQYF
TGTGCCGGATGTGAGGGACAGCTTAACGAGCAGTACTTC
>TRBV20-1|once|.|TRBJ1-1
CSARVMAEAFF
TGCAGTGCTAGGGTGATGGCTGAAGCTTTCTTT
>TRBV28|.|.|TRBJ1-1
CASRAGQFATEAFF
TGTGCCAGCAGGGCAGGACAGTTCGCCACTGAAGCTTTCTTT
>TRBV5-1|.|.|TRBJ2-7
CASSLIETEYSYEQYF
TGCGCCAGCAGCTTGATCGAGACAGAGTATTCCTACGAGCAGTACTTC
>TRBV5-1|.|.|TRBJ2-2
CASSLGADRTGELFF
TGCGCCAGCAGCTTGGGGGCTGACCGGACCGGGGAGCTGTTTTTT
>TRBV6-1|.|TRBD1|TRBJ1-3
CASSGPGTGTGNTIYF
TGTGCCAGCAGTGGACCCGGGACAGGGACCGGAAACACCATATATTTT
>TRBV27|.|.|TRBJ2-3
CASSHNTDTQYF
TGTGCCAGCAGTCATAACACAGATACGCAGTATTTT
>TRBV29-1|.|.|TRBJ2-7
CSVLLASNSYEQYF
TGCAGCGTCTTACTAGCATCGAACTCCTACGAGCAGTACTTC
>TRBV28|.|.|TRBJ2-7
CASSSLRDSIYEQYF
TGTGCCAGCAGTTCTCTCCGGGATAGTATCTACGAGCAGTACTTC
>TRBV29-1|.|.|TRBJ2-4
CSVGDPFPQYF
TGCAGCGTTGGGGACCCCTTTCCCCAGTACTTC
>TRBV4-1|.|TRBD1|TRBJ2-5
CASSQGDRKQETQYF
TGCGCCAGCAGCCAAGGGGACAGGAAACAAGAGACCCAGTACTTC
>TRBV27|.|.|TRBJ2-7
CASSLGRSSSYEQYF
TGTGCCAGCAGTTTAGGCAGGAGCAGCTCCTACGAGCAGTACTTC
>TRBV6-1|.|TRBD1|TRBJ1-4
CASKTPGQGSEKLFF
TGTGCCAGCAAAACTCCGGGACAGGGGTCAGAAAAACTGTTTTTT
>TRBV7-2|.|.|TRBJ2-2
CASSLVAGVNTGELFF
TGTGCCAGCAGCTTAGTGGCAGGGGTGAACACCGGGGAGCTGTTTTTT
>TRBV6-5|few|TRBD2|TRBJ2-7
CASSYRAGNYEQYF
TGTGCCAGCAGTTACCGAGCGGGGAACTACGAGCAGTACTTC
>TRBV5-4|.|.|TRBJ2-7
CASSLAGSVPSEQYF
TGTGCCAGCAGCTTGGCGGGGAGTGTTCCCTCCGAGCAGTACTTC
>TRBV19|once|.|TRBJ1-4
CASSGETREKLFF
TGTGCCAGTTCGGGAGAGACGAGGGAAAAACTGTTTTTT
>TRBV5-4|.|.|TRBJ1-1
CASSWDGNTEAFF
TGTGCCAGCAGCTGGGATGGGAACACTGAAGCTTTCTTT
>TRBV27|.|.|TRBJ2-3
CASTFGPSGTDTQYF
TGTGCCAGCACCTTTGGGCCGAGTGGCACAGATACGCAGTATTTT
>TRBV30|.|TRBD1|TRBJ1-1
CACPGGAAEAFF
TGTGCCTGCCCAGGGGGGGCCGCTGAAGCTTTCTTT
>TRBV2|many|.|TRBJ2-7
CASGKVRAYEQYF
TGTGCCAGCGGTAAGGTCAGAGCCTACGAGCAGTACTTC